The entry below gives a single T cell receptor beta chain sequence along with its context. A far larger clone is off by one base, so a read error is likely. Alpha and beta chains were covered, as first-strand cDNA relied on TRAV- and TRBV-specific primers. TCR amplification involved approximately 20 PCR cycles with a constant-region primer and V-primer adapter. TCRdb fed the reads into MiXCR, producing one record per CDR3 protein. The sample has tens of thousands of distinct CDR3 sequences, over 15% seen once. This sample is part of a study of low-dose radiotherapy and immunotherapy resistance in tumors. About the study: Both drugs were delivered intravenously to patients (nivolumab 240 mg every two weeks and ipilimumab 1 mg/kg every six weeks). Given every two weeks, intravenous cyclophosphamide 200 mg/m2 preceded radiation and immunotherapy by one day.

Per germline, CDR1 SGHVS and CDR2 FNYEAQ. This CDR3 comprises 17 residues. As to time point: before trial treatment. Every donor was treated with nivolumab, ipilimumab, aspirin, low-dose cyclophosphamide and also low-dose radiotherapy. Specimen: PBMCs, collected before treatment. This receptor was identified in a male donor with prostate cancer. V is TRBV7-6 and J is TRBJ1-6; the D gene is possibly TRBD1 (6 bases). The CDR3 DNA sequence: TGTGCCAGCAGCTTCTACAGGGACGGCAGCTATAATTTACCCCTCCACTTT. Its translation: CASSFYRDGSYNLPLHF.